The 8 T cell receptor beta chains below were found in one sample sequenced in a study of glioma-infiltrating T cells after dendritic cell vaccination. TCRdb's copy holds only in-frame clones and misses some; the assay was immunoSEQ multiplex PCR. The sample shows almost 65,000 clones, approximately 78% of them seen only once. Sequenced material: blood, taken before dendritic cell vaccination. The receptors here all came from a human donor with glioblastoma.

CDR3 DNA sequence: TGCGCCAGCAGCGCGGGACTCGCCGGGCGGGAGACCCAGTACTTC. The encoded protein is CASSAGLAGRETQYF. The chain employs TRBV5-1 and TRBJ2-5, with TRBD2 as a possible D gene (6 bases). V gave up 4 bases and J gave up 5 bases, with 18 bases separating them. The germline V gene has CDR1 SGHRS and CDR2 YFSETQ. The CDR3 sequence is 15 residues long.

This clone was observed once. The gene calls are TRBV30 and TRBJ1-6; TRBD1 matches 8 bases. J gave up 7 bases and V 5 bases, and 4 bases lay outside the gene matches. The CDR3 has 13 residues. Germline-derived CDR1 and CDR2 are GTSNPN and SVGIG (reference sequence). The CDR3 DNA reads as TGTGCCTGGGGGACAGGAAGGAATTCACCCCTCCACTTT. Protein: CAWGTGRNSPLHF.

The V gene is TRBV5-1, the J gene TRBJ1-1; TRBD1 aligns across 9 bases. This CDR3 spans 17 amino acids. With V trimmed by 2 bases and J by 2 bases, 10 bases remained unmatched. Germline V gene sequence: CDR1 SGHRS, CDR2 YFSETQ. The CDR3 here is CASSLQGADSGNTEAFF. As DNA, the CDR3 is TGCGCCAGCAGCTTACAGGGGGCTGACAGTGGTAACACTGAAGCTTTCTTT.

The V and J genes are TRBV10-1 and TRBJ2-2, with TRBD2 identical over 8 bases. CDR1 and CDR2 from the germline V gene are WNHNN and SYGVQD (reference sequence). The V segment lost 3 bases and the J segment 0 bases; nucleotides outside the gene matches: 3. The CDR3 totals 16 residues. The CDR3 loop reads CASSDLSGTNTGELFF. The CDR3 region has the DNA TGCGCCAGCAGTGACCTTAGCGGGACGAACACCGGGGAGCTGTTTTTT.

V usage is TRBV11-2 and J usage is TRBJ2-1; 10 bases align to TRBD2. The CDR3 length is 15 residues. The germline CDR1 and CDR2 sequences are SGHAT and FQNNGV. Germline trimming cut 3 bases from V and 4 bases from J; bases unmatched to any gene: 3. CDR3 amino acids: CASSFGTSAYNEQFF. CDR3 nucleotides: TGTGCCAGCAGCTTTGGGACTAGCGCATACAATGAGCAGTTCTTC.

V gene TRBV5-1 combines with J gene TRBJ2-1, with 9 bases identical to TRBD2. The CDR3 extends over 17 amino acids. Germline V gene data show CDR1 as SGHRS and CDR2 as YFSETQ. The V and J ends lost 3 bases and 4 bases, in that order; junction bases with no gene match: 11. The CDR3 here is CASSSDVAGGAYNEQFF. In nucleotides, the CDR3 is TGCGCCAGCAGCTCCGATGTCGCGGGGGGGGCGTACAATGAGCAGTTCTTC. Variable domain in full (rest from reference TRBV5-1 and TRBJ2-1): KAGVTQTPRYLIKTRGQQVTLSCSPISGHRSVSWYQQTPGQGLQFLFEYFSETQRNKGNFPGRFSGRQFSNSRSEMNVSTLELGDSALYLCASSSDVAGGAYNEQFFGPGTRLTVL.

The chain links TRBV30 to TRBJ1-6, with D unclear. V lost 1 base to trimming and J lost 2 bases, with 3 bases between them. CDR3 length equals 13 residues. Germline CDR1 and CDR2: GTSNPN and SVGIG (reference sequence). CDR3 protein: CAWSAAYNSPLHF. The CDR3 DNA follows: TGTGCCTGGAGTGCGGCCTATAATTCACCCCTCCACTTT.

V gene TRBV2 combines with J gene TRBJ1-2, with 7 bases lining up with TRBD1. Losses at the gene ends were 6 bases for V and 4 bases for J; bases not matched to a gene: 2. CDR3 length: 12 amino acids. CDR1 is SNHLY, CDR2 FYNNEI, per germline. This chain's CDR3 is CASRGTVYGYTF. CDR3 DNA sequence: TGTGCCAGCAGGGGGACAGTCTATGGCTACACCTTC. The variable domain in full, with the rest retrieved from reference TRBV2 and TRBJ1-2, is EPEVTQTPSHQVTQMGQEVILRCVPISNHLYFYWYRQILGQKVEFLVSFYNNEISEKSEIFDDQFSVERPDGSNFTLKIRSTKLEDSAMYFCASRGTVYGYTFGSGTRLTVV.